The rows below give T cell receptor beta chains drawn from one sample of a study of T cell responses to AZD1222 COVID-19 vaccine. Clones were read by immunoSEQ multiplex PCR, and TCRdb kept only the in-frame ones, dropping some. The table includes approximately 170,000 clones, 80% to 95% detected once. Sequencing was performed on peripheral blood, taken on day 0 of AZD1222 vaccination. The receptor set was obtained from an adult in good health. The CDR3 runs from the conserved cysteine through the conserved F or W. D genes are given only for firm matches. Size values are once, few and many counts, or a class for expanded clones, and some rows have none.

TRBV12-5	NA	TRBJ1-1	NA	CASGLVRAGANMNTEAFF	TGTGCTAGTGGTTTGGTACGAGCAGGGGCCAATATGAACACTGAAGCTTTCTTT
TRBV10-1	NA	TRBJ1-1	once	CASSESTGGTEAFF	TGCGCCAGCAGTGAGTCGACGGGTGGGACTGAAGCTTTCTTT
TRBV2	TRBD1	TRBJ1-4	NA	CASSDVQGGEKLFF	TGTGCCAGCAGTGATGTGCAGGGGGGTGAAAAACTGTTTTTT
TRBV2	TRBD2	TRBJ2-7	NA	CASRNGLAGVEQYF	TGTGCCAGCAGGAATGGACTAGCGGGAGTCGAGCAGTACTTC
TRBV24-1	NA	TRBJ1-2	NA	CATSVGNGGYTF	TGTGCCACCAGTGTAGGGAACGGAGGCTACACCTTC
TRBV2	NA	TRBJ1-5	NA	CASNRDPSNQPQHF	TGTGCCAGCAACCGGGACCCTAGCAATCAGCCCCAGCATTTT
TRBV11-2	NA	TRBJ1-6	NA	CASSSRTDNSPLHF	TGTGCCAGCAGCTCACGGACAGATAATTCACCCCTCCACTTT
TRBV10-3	NA	TRBJ2-3	NA	CAIRRSDTQYF	TGTGCCATCAGACGTTCTGATACGCAGTATTTT
TRBV27	TRBD2	TRBJ2-1	NA	CASSLRLAVWEQFF	TGTGCCAGCAGTTTAAGGCTAGCGGTTTGGGAGCAGTTCTTC
TRBV28	TRBD2	TRBJ2-1	NA	CASSGGRGGLGYNEQFF	TGTGCCAGCAGTGGCGGCCGCGGGGGGTTAGGGTACAATGAGCAGTTCTTC
TRBV7-9	TRBD2	TRBJ2-7	NA	CASTLFGGSSYEQYF	TGTGCCAGCACCCTCTTCGGGGGGAGCTCCTACGAGCAGTACTTC
TRBV23-1	TRBD2	TRBJ2-1	NA	CASSHPGLAGGNYNEQFF	TGCGCCAGCAGTCATCCGGGACTAGCGGGAGGAAACTACAATGAGCAGTTCTTC
TRBV4-1	TRBD2	TRBJ2-2	few	CASSHSPGLGVTGELFF	TGCGCCAGCAGCCATAGTCCGGGACTAGGTGTCACCGGGGAGCTGTTTTTT
TRBV9	NA	TRBJ2-3	NA	CASSGVSRDTQYF	TGTGCCAGCAGCGGAGTGAGTCGGGATACGCAGTATTTT
TRBV9	NA	TRBJ2-1	NA	CASSVYSGADDEQFF	TGTGCCAGCAGCGTCTACTCCGGGGCCGACGATGAGCAGTTCTTC
TRBV25-1	TRBD1	TRBJ1-2	NA	CASSEGQAYGYTF	TGTGCCAGCAGTGAGGGACAGGCCTATGGCTACACCTTC